The entry below gives a single T cell receptor (beta chain) sequence along with its context. What it recognizes is unknown. The source of the sample is a study of CD8+CD57+ T cells in acquired aplastic anemia. Whole-study results and caveats: It was found that more than 25 CD8+ CDR3 sequences were shared between patients and controls.

The V gene end was trimmed by 6 bases and the J gene end by 7 bases; junction bases not matched to a gene: 15. Germline V gives CDR1 MNHEY, CDR2 SVGAGI. The CDR3 runs 16 residues. The use of genomic DNA as template underpinned the TCR beta VDJ and CDR3 profiling. TCRdb re-called the reads with MiXCR, one entry per CDR3 protein. The sample consists of over 150,000 distinct CDR3 sequences, about two thirds of them appearing once. By flow cytometry, patients selected for sequencing had shown an expansion of CD8+CD57+ cells. Sample: sorted CD4+, CD8+, or CD8+CD57+ T cells (not recorded which) from PBMCs. The sequence derives from a human donor with aplastic anemia. V is TRBV6-5 and J is TRBJ2-7, with 10 bases aligning to TRBD2. CDR3 bases: TGTGCCAGCAGATTGACCGGGACTAGCGTAGCGGGAGAGCAGTACTTC. Amino acid sequence: CASRLTGTSVAGEQYF.